This T cell receptor (beta chain) appears in the sequencing data of a study of T cells in women clearing cervical HPV infection. Across the whole study: Cases were women with histologically confirmed HPV16-related CIN3 or worse, including a couple of invasive cancers.

immunoSEQ multiplex PCR used an average of approximately 1,300 ng genomic DNA. Only in-frame clones appear in the TCRdb table, and some are missing; sequencing was by immunoSEQ multiplex PCR. This sample carries about 33,000 clones, with roughly 3.5% going to the ten biggest clones. A note on this clone: The CDR3 goes on 3 residues after the read ends, and that part is filled in from the germline J gene.

Germline values: CDR1 SGHVS, CDR2 FNYEAQ. The CDR3 covers 14 residues. The rearrangement joins TRBV7-6 to TRBJ2-4; 7 positions match TRBD1. Sequencing was done on a sample of blood buffy coat. The sequence was collected from a woman between 18 and 69 years old with a cervical HPV16 infection that either progressed to CIN3+ or cleared (not recorded which). The CDR3 sequence: CASSLASQGDGQYF. Incomplete CDR3 DNA: TGTGCCAGCAGCTTAGCGTCTCAGGGGGATGGT.